The present entry profiles one T cell receptor (beta chain) with its context. This sample is drawn from a study of long-term antiretroviral therapy in people with HIV. Run at survey level, the immunoSEQ assay was version v3.0. Sequenced by immunoSEQ multiplex PCR; TCRdb stores in-frame clones only, minus some. The sample holds 33,000 or so clones, roughly 80% seen once. The receptor was isolated from a man aged 18-30 years with HIV. The sequences come from unsorted PBMCs, collected 0.3 years after starting antiretroviral therapy.

In nucleotides, the CDR3 is TGCGCCAGCAGCTATGGAGATCCTAGCGGGGGTTACAATGAGCAGTTCTTC. As protein: CASSYGDPSGGYNEQFF. This chain connects TRBV5-1 to TRBJ2-1; TRBD2 aligns across 10 bases. V lost 3 bases, J lost 4 bases, and 10 bases stayed unmatched. CDR1 SGHRS and CDR2 YFSETQ come from the germline V gene. This CDR3 contains 17 residues.